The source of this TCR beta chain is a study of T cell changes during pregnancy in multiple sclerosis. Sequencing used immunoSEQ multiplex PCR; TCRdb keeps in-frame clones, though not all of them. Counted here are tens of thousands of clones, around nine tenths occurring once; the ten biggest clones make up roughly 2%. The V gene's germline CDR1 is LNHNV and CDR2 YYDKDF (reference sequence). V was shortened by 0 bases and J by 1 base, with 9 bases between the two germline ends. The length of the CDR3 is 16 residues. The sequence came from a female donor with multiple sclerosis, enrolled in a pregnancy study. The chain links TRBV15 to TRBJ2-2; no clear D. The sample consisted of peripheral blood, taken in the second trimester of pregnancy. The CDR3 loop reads CATSRDPGLNTGELFF. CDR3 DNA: TGTGCCACCAGCAGAGATCCAGGCCTGAACACCGGGGAGCTGTTTTTT.